The 23 T cell receptor beta chains below all came from one sample that was sequenced in a study of cytomegalovirus exposure and HLA in healthy donors. The primer mix had 60 Vbeta and 13 Jbeta primers. The data were produced by immunoSEQ multiplex PCR, yet TCRdb's version contains in-frame clones alone and is incomplete. Of under 80,000 clones in the sample, around 75% were seen once. The sequencing input was PBMCs. These TCRs come from a man between 45 and 60 years old in good health and CMV-seropositive.

In this sample, this clone turned up a few times. J is TRBJ2-5 and V is TRBV11-2, with D possibly matching TRBD1 (5 bases). The CDR3 contains 15 residues. The V end lost 5 bases, the J end lost 3 bases, and 16 bases lay between the germline ends. Germline V lookup: CDR1 SGHAT, CDR2 FQNNGV. The CDR3 protein is CASSPLARVEETQYF. The CDR3 region has the DNA TGTGCCAGCAGCCCCCTTGCCAGGGTAGAAGAGACCCAGTACTTC.

The J gene is TRBJ1-3, the V gene TRBV4-1; D is unresolved. The CDR3 runs 15 residues. Trimming took off 1 base at V and 0 bases at J, with 7 bases between the two ends. Germline V gene lookup returns CDR1 MGHRA and CDR2 YSYEKL. The CDR3 DNA follows: TGCGCCAGCAGCCAAGTCCAGTCCTCTGGAAACACCATATATTTT. It yields the protein CASSQVQSSGNTIYF.

The rearrangement links TRBV16 to TRBJ2-5, with 9 bases fitting TRBD1. V was clipped by 4 bases and J by 3 bases; unmatched bases: 6. Germline CDR1 reads KGHSY; CDR2 reads FQNENV. CDR3 length: 15 amino acids. CDR3 sequence reads: CASSRYRGQEETQYF. CDR3 in DNA: TGTGCCAGCAGCCGATACAGGGGGCAAGAAGAGACCCAGTACTTC.

The rearrangement uses TRBV7-3 and TRBJ2-3; 9 bases are a match to TRBD1. The junction had 11 bases not matched to a gene; V was cut back by 2 bases and J by 2 bases. The length of the CDR3 is 18 residues. Germline V gene data show CDR1 as SGHTA and CDR2 as FQGTGA. The CDR3 DNA follows: TGTGCCAGCAGCTTAGGCCCAGAGGGACAGGGCATCACAGATACGCAGTATTTT. This codes for CASSLGPEGQGITDTQYF.

The chain is built from TRBV19 and TRBJ2-1, with 11 bases aligning to TRBD2. CDR1 and CDR2 from the germline V gene are LNHDA and SQIVND (reference sequence). V shed 5 bases, J shed 7 bases, and the junction held 13 bases outside the gene matches. The CDR3 is 17 amino acids. The DNA of the CDR3 is TGTGCCAGTAGTGCCTCTAGCGGGAGGTTAATGTCGAATGAGCAGTTCTTC. It is translated as CASSASSGRLMSNEQFF.

The chain carries TRBV9 and TRBJ2-1; a possible D gene is TRBD2 (5 bases). Germline loops: CDR1 SGDLS, CDR2 YYNGEE. This CDR3 contains 13 residues. With 3 bases removed from V and 4 bases from J, the gap between germline ends came to 8 bases. CDR3 sequence (DNA): TGTGCCAGCAGCGCCGGGATTTACAATGAGCAGTTCTTC. Encoded protein: CASSAGIYNEQFF. Complete variable domain (other parts from reference TRBV9 and TRBJ2-1): DSGVTQTPKHLITATGQRVTLRCSPRSGDLSVYWYQQSLDQGLQFLIQYYNGEERAKGNILERFSAQQFPDLHSELNLSSLELGDSALYFCASSAGIYNEQFFGPGTRLTVL.

The chain employs TRBV6-5 and TRBJ1-2, with D perhaps TRBD1 (6 bases). The CDR3 covers 14 residues. Germline V gene lookup returns CDR1 MNHEY and CDR2 SVGAGI. Trimming took 2 bases from V and 2 from J, leaving 9 bases between them. The CDR3 DNA sequence: TGTGCCAGCAGTTACAGGCAGGGGAACTATGGCTACACCTTC. Encoded protein: CASSYRQGNYGYTF.

V is TRBV27 and J is TRBJ1-1; 11 bases agree with TRBD1. The germline CDR1 and CDR2 sequences are MNHEY and SMNVEV (reference sequence). Trimming cost V 4 bases and J 4 bases; bases outside gene matches: 5. The CDR3 has 15 residues. CDR3 sequence reads: CASSSRTGGFTEAFF. CDR3 bases: TGTGCCAGCAGTTCACGGACAGGGGGCTTCACTGAAGCTTTCTTT.

The genes are TRBV21-1 and TRBJ2-2; the table gives TRBD2 as D, unverified against the DNA. TRBV21-1 is given as a pseudogene. This CDR3 has 19 amino acids. In nucleotides, the CDR3 is TGTGCCAGCAGCAAACACCCTAGCGGGGGATTCTCGAACACCGGGGAGCTGTTTTTT. This sequence encodes CASSKHPSGGFSNTGELFF.

The J gene is TRBJ1-1, the V gene TRBV6-1; D not certain. This CDR3 contains 13 residues. The germline CDR1 and CDR2 sequences are MNHNS and SASEGT. Trimming cost V 6 bases and J 1 base, with 9 bases left between them. CDR3 sequence: CASRRDTNTEAFF. The DNA for the CDR3 is TGTGCCAGCAGGAGAGACACGAACACTGAAGCTTTCTTT.

In this sample, this clone turned up a few times. The V gene is TRBV7-9, the J gene TRBJ2-4; D perhaps matches TRBD2 (7 bases). The V gene lost 3 bases and the J gene lost 8 bases, with 14 bases spanning the gap. This CDR3 contains 14 residues. CDR1 is SEHNR, CDR2 FQNEAQ, per germline (reference sequence). CDR3 in amino acids: CASSFGGALDIQYF. In DNA form, the CDR3 reads TGTGCCAGCAGCTTTGGGGGGGCGCTGGACATTCAGTACTTC.

The rearrangement uses TRBV12-5 and TRBJ1-2, with D uncertain. The CDR3 has 16 amino acids. Deletions cut 3 bases from V and 4 bases from J, with 18 bases between. The germline gives CDR1 LGHNT, CDR2 FRNRAP. The CDR3 DNA sequence: TGTGCTAGTGGTTTTGAGGATCTTAAGGGAGGCTATGGCTACACCTTC. Its translation is CASGFEDLKGGYGYTF.

This clone was seen a handful of times. The chain employs TRBV19 and TRBJ1-2; 9 nucleotides align to TRBD1. There are 15 residues in the CDR3. From germline, CDR1 is LNHDA and CDR2 SQIVND (reference sequence). With V trimmed by 7 bases and J by 1 base, 7 bases remained unmatched. The CDR3 sequence is CASTGTGINNYGYTF. The CDR3 bases are TGTGCCAGTACCGGGACAGGGATAAATAACTATGGCTACACCTTC.

The chain has TRBV28 and TRBJ1-1; D uncertain. CDR1 and CDR2 (germline): MDHEN, SYDVKM. Trimming cost V 1 base and J 1 base, with 7 bases left between them. CDR3 length: 14 amino acids. Here the CDR3 reads CASSLSQRNTEAFF. The DNA for the CDR3 is TGTGCCAGCAGTTTATCTCAGCGGAACACTGAAGCTTTCTTT.

The V gene is TRBV12-5, the J gene TRBJ2-7, with 12 bases that match TRBD2. CDR1 and CDR2 from the germline V gene are LGHNT and FRNRAP. CDR3 size: 14 residues. J lost 4 bases, V lost 6 bases, and 4 bases had no gene match. This CDR3 reads CASGLGLAGYEQYF. CDR3 nucleotide sequence: TGTGCTAGTGGCCTTGGACTAGCGGGGTACGAGCAGTACTTC.

The chain combines TRBV18 with TRBJ2-3, with D possibly matching TRBD2 (6 bases). From germline, CDR1 is KGHSH and CDR2 LQKENI. CDR3 length equals 14 residues. The germline V and J ends were trimmed by 6 bases and 0 bases, with 10 bases remaining between them. The CDR3 loop reads CASSRDSSTDTQYF. CDR3 nucleotides: TGTGCCAGCTCTCGGGACTCGAGCACAGATACGCAGTATTTT. The full variable domain, its missing parts supplied by reference TRBV18 and TRBJ2-3, is NAGVMQNPRHLVRRRGQEARLRCSPMKGHSHVYWYRQLPEEGLKFMVYLQKENIIDESGMPKERFSAEFPKEGPSILRIQQVVRGDSAAYFCASSRDSSTDTQYFGPGTRLTVL.

The chain employs TRBV11-2 and TRBJ2-7, with 8 bases identical to TRBD1. J gave up 5 bases and V 7 bases, and 16 bases lay outside the gene matches. The CDR3 totals 16 residues. Looked up from germline, CDR1 is SGHAT and CDR2 is FQNNGV. The DNA for the CDR3 is TGTGCCAGCATCCCCGGAGGCAGGGGGCGCAGGAACGAGCAGTACTTC. Encoded protein: CASIPGGRGRRNEQYF.

The rearrangement joins TRBV11-2 to TRBJ2-7; 14 nucleotides match TRBD2. The CDR3 has 13 amino acids. Looked up from germline, CDR1 is SGHAT and CDR2 is FQNNGV. The J segment lost 11 bases and the V segment lost 4 bases, leaving 4 bases of the junction unmatched. CDR3 nucleotides: TGTGCCAGCAGCTCGGGACTAGCGGGAGTGGAGTACTTC. As protein: CASSSGLAGVEYF. Drawing the rest from reference TRBV11-2 and TRBJ2-7, the complete variable domain is EAGVAQSPRYKIIEKRQSVAFWCNPISGHATLYWYQQILGQGPKLLIQFQNNGVVDDSQLPKDRFSAERLKGVDSTLKIQPAKLEDSAVYLCASSSGLAGVEYFGPGTRLTVT.

The chain has TRBV27 and TRBJ1-1; D unresolved. Germline V gives CDR1 MNHEY, CDR2 SMNVEV (reference sequence). This CDR3 region has 14 residues. Trimming cost V 4 bases and J 2 bases, with 11 bases left between them. The CDR3 reads CASSYSPGNTEAFF. The CDR3 DNA reads as TGTGCCAGCAGTTACTCGCCGGGAAACACTGAAGCTTTCTTT.

The chain has TRBV6-5 and TRBJ2-7; TRBD1 matches 11 bases. The J segment lost 2 bases and the V segment lost 8 bases, leaving 5 bases of the junction unmatched. The CDR3 sequence is 14 residues long. Germline lookup yields CDR1 MNHEY and CDR2 SVGAGI. The CDR3 here is CASYGQGATYEQYF. DNA for the CDR3: TGTGCCAGCTATGGACAGGGGGCTACCTACGAGCAGTACTTC.

This clone appeared a few times. The V and J genes are TRBV7-3 and TRBJ1-1; perhaps TRBD1 as D (6 bases). The germline V gene encodes CDR1 SGHTA and CDR2 FQGTGA. This CDR3 has 13 amino acids. V gave up 4 bases and J gave up 4 bases, with 10 bases separating them. The CDR3 loop reads CASSSDSLTEAFF. CDR3 nucleotide sequence: TGTGCCAGCAGCTCGGACAGTCTCACTGAAGCTTTCTTT.

The V call is TRBV5-1, the J call TRBJ2-2; the match to TRBD1 covers 8 bases. V lost 4 bases and J lost 2; bases outside the gene matches: 4. CDR1 and CDR2 from the germline V gene are SGHRS and YFSETQ. The CDR3 runs to 15 residues. The CDR3 DNA sequence: TGCGCCAGCAGCCCGGACAGGGACAACACCGGGGAGCTGTTTTTT. Its translation is CASSPDRDNTGELFF.

The chain couples TRBV7-2 to TRBJ1-1; 8 positions agree with TRBD1. With V trimmed by 7 bases and J by 7 bases, 8 bases remained unmatched. This CDR3 spans 13 amino acids. Germline loops: CDR1 SGHTA, CDR2 FQGNSA. CDR3 sequence: CASTGGAAHEAFF. The CDR3 DNA sequence: TGTGCCAGCACAGGGGGCGCCGCTCATGAAGCTTTCTTT.